One and the same sample provided the 5 T cell receptor beta chains below, sequenced in a study of monozygotic twins with inflammatory bowel disease. From the 5' RACE reads, TCRdb lists one entry per CDR3 protein and no DNA. Its table records fewer than 200,000 distinct CDR3 sequences. The specimen was blood. The receptor set was obtained from a human donor with ulcerative colitis or Crohn's disease, or a healthy co-twin of an affected twin (not recorded which).

This chain joins TRBV7-8 and TRBJ1-2. The V gene's germline CDR1 is SGHVS and CDR2 FQNEAQ. The CDR3 contains 12 residues. This CDR3 is CASSSDARGYTF.

The chain is built from TRBV28 and TRBJ1-5. Germline V CDR1 and CDR2: MDHEN, SYDVKM. The CDR3 has 15 amino acids. CDR3 residues: CASSFRHTGNQPQHF.

V is TRBV5-6 and J is TRBJ2-6; the D gene TCRdb calls, TRBD2, cannot be checked with no DNA. Per the germline V gene, CDR1 is SGHDT and CDR2 is YYEEEE. CDR3 size: 15 residues. The CDR3 sequence: CASNRGLSGANVLTF.

The genes are TRBV20-1 and TRBJ2-5; the D call of TRBD2 rests on TCRdb alone, since no DNA is present to check it. The CDR3 is made up of 15 amino acids. CDR1 is DFQATT and CDR2 is SNEGSKA in the germline V gene (reference sequence). The CDR3 is CSARDRLAGVETQYF.

The chain uses TRBV5-1 and TRBJ1-5. The CDR3 runs to 18 residues. From germline, CDR1 is SGHRS and CDR2 YFSETQ. This CDR3 is CASSLPPRGRGGPKPQHF.